This T cell receptor beta chain was observed in a study of vaccination and CD4 T cells after COVID-19. Study summary: The convalescents were made up of six males and four females, two of whom were Hispanic. Overlapping spike pools from SARS-CoV-2 and HCoV-NL63, HCoV-OC43 and HCoV-229E served as culture stimuli. General study points: A nonsignificant rise from approximately 21 to 40 was seen in the median number of SARS-CoV-2-reactive clonotypes.

Cultured CD4+ T cells had their DNA profiled by the Oncomine TCR Beta short-read assay. The template was genomic DNA from cultured CD4+ T cells. Using its own MiXCR run on the PCR reads, TCRdb lists one record per CDR3 protein. The sample holds about 11,000 distinct CDR3 sequences, 40% to 50% seen once. Treatment noted: approximately nine-day PBMC culture with coronavirus spike peptide pools or control peptides (ViraFEST assay). The CDR3 covers 16 residues. V shed 0 bases, J shed 2 bases, and the junction held 6 bases outside the gene matches. CDR1 is DFQATT and CDR2 is SNEGSKA in the germline V gene (reference sequence). This clonotype was recorded a few times. Its antigen is unknown.

The V call is TRBV20-1, the J call TRBJ2-3; 9 bases line up with TRBD2. This receptor was taken from a human donor who had recovered from COVID-19. Sequenced: CD4+ T cells from blood, cultured in vitro. CDR3 sequence reads: CSARDWLAGFTDTQYF. In DNA form, the CDR3 reads TGCAGTGCTAGAGATTGGCTAGCGGGGTTCACAGATACGCAGTATTTT.